This T cell receptor beta chain comes out of a study of T cells in Graves' hyperthyroidism and ophthalmopathy. TCR beta CDR3 regions were amplified from RNA. An initial round of RT-PCR targeting the TCR CDR3 relied on the HTBI primer set. TCRdb passed the multiplex PCR reads through MiXCR, listing each CDR3 protein once. The profile shows 300,000 to 500,000 distinct CDR3 sequences, over 13% of them singletons. CDR1 and CDR2 (germline): SGHRS, YFSETQ. Unmatched junction bases numbered 7, after V lost 6 bases and J lost 4 bases. This CDR3 is 14 amino acids long. In this sample, this clonotype turned up many times.

This chain uses TRBV5-1 with TRBJ2-7; 10 positions match TRBD1. The clonotype comes from a man aged 50 to 59 with Graves' ophthalmopathy. The sequencing input was blood. CDR3 nucleotide sequence: TGCGCCAGCAACCGGGACAGGGGTGTTTACGAGCAGTACTTC. It translates to CASNRDRGVYEQYF.